This T cell receptor beta chain was recovered during a study of long-term antiretroviral therapy in people with HIV. Note on this clone: Its target is unknown.

The CDR3 extends over 16 amino acids. With 1 base clipped from V and 2 bases from J, the junction kept 7 bases outside the gene matches. Germline CDR1 and CDR2: KGHSH and LQKENI. Study outcomes and limitations: HIV repertoires had narrower CDR3 length ranges than controls. Repertoire dominance by clones expanded before ART was seen at all time points.

Survey-level immunoSEQ v3.0 assays were run. Sequencing was performed with immunoSEQ multiplex PCR; in TCRdb, only in-frame clones are kept and a portion is missing. Here the sample spans over 20,000 clones, more than 75% being singletons. This receptor was identified in a woman between 45 and 60 years old with HIV. Sequencing used unsorted PBMCs, obtained approximately 2.5 years after starting antiretroviral therapy. The chain links TRBV18 to TRBJ2-5; 7 nucleotides agree with TRBD1. This CDR3 reads CASSPLMGQSQETQYF. In DNA, the CDR3 is TGTGCCAGCTCACCACTAATGGGACAGTCTCAAGAGACCCAGTACTTC.